The clone carrying this TCR beta chain has just a few counts. Its antigen is as yet unknown. This PCR relied on a set of 60 Vbeta primers and 13 Jbeta primers. Measured with immunoSEQ multiplex PCR; TCRdb has only the in-frame clones, and not every one. In the table there are over 150,000 clones, almost 75% of which are singletons. This sample is part of a study of cytomegalovirus exposure and HLA in healthy donors. Study-wide results and caveats: The study designated 160 or so TCR beta chains cytomegalovirus-associated. The later analysis indicated that the majority of CMV-associated TCR beta chains appeared HLA-restricted. Testing in vitro showed a few CMV-associated chains specific for CMV antigens. Some public TCRs appeared in many individuals, while most sequences were rare.

This receptor was obtained from a woman under 30 in good health and CMV-seropositive. Sequencing was performed on PBMCs.

CDR3 nucleotide sequence: TGTGCCAGCAGCTCAGCGGGACTAGCGGGGCGTGAGCAGTTCTTC. It encodes CASSSAGLAGREQFF. This sequence joins TRBV5-4 and TRBJ2-1; 13 bases agree with TRBD2. The ends lost 3 bases at V and 9 bases at J; junction bases unmatched: 6. This CDR3 comprises 15 residues. The germline V gene has CDR1 SGHNT and CDR2 YYREEE (reference sequence).